This T cell receptor (beta chain) was found in a study of T cell responses to AZD1222 COVID-19 vaccine (dated by TCRdb to about 2021). In terms of the full investigation: AZD1222 recipients given second doses at about 4 weeks or at about 12 weeks were pooled, since spike-specific TCR depth and breadth were not found to differ between the two schedules. A total of 230 to 250 trial participants underwent TCR sequencing, of whom some 210 received two doses of AZD1222 and some 25 received two doses of the MenACWY control vaccine. Trial participants were enrolled by age into subgroups of 18-55, 56-69 and 70-plus years, and around 140, 26 and 57 TCR-sequenced participants, respectively, were included in these subgroups. On the study overall, not on this receptor specifically: Conclusions about previously exposed vaccinees were limited because only six or seven AZD1222 recipients were SARS-CoV-2 seropositive at baseline. The 56-69-year group was small, and its depth increase did not reach significance, likely because of low power. Reportedly, close to half of the unique spike-specific TCRs recognized epitopes lying outside the regions that are mutated in the B.1.351 and B.1.1.7 variants. Most participants were white British and females outnumbered males, and the authors suggested that clonal diversity may have been underestimated. No day 14 peak-response samples were available, so repertoires were characterized only after the peak T cell response. After two AZD1222 doses, spike-specific TCR breadth and depth were significantly higher than at day 0 and than in MenACWY recipients. Vaccine-associated CD4 TCRs spanned the whole spike protein, with dominant responses in regions 160-218 and 743-854.

The CDR3 regions of human TCRbeta chains were analyzed by immunosequencing. The original methods were these. TCRs in the repertoires were compared against a reference library of SARS-CoV-2-specific TCRs that had been generated with the MIRA antigen-specificity platform. Breadth was defined as the fraction of unique TCRs that were SARS-CoV-2-associated. Depth was defined as the fraction of total T cells that were SARS-CoV-2-associated. Using the MIRA data, every spike-specific TCR was mapped to the spike region that the TCR reacted to and assigned to either a CD4 or a CD8 class. Log10-transformed breadth and depth values were compared by one-way ANOVA with Sidak's multiple comparisons tests. Not all clones reach the TCRdb copy of this immuneACCESS table, which keeps in-frame sequences only. Checked studies attribute under half of the gap to unresolved V genes and leave the rest unexplained. Clone size and V and J calls were adopted from that table, with D and trimming inferred from the DNA. For this sample there are some 120,000 clones; approximately 93% appear just once. The ten largest clones represent approximately 3% of the sample.

Points on this clone: No cognate antigen has been identified for it. No qualities accompany the bases; no much larger clone lies one base away.

Reading the label with the study, this specimen's time point is: baseline before first vaccination. Vaccinee samples were obtained from the UK trials COV001 and COV002, which included a single-blind randomized controlled phase 2/3 trial of AZD1222 (ChAdOx1 nCoV-19) in healthy adults. Trial participant PBMC samples were collected at day 0 and day 28 after the second dose for TCRbeta chain sequencing. The CDR3 measures 15 amino acids from cysteine to phenylalanine. Only the CDR3 DNA stays, 45 bases, in frame from base 1. V drops 2 bases and J drops 7 bases, leaving 15 bases in between. From a lookup of the germline V gene, CDR1 and CDR2 are SGHRS and YFSETQ.

The receptor chain draws on TRBV5-1 and TRBJ1-4; TRBD1 could be the D gene, as 5 bases match. This TCR was sampled from an adult in good health. Source: peripheral blood, taken on day 0 of AZD1222 vaccination. CDR3 sequence: CASSLTGGGTEKLFF. The DNA sequence is as follows: TGCGCCAGCAGCTTAACCGGGGGAGGTACTGAAAAACTGTTTTTT.